The clone carrying this TCR beta chain was recorded at least ten times. This sample stems from a study of blood T cells in healthy people across ages. Together with a sample-barcoded 5' primer, a J-beta primer mix was included in a second PCR lasting about 6 to 12 cycles. TCRdb re-derived calls from the 5' RACE reads in MiXCR, one entry per CDR3 protein. The sample has some 640,000 distinct CDR3 sequences, approximately 30% seen once. Trimming stripped 6 bases from V and 3 bases from J, with 12 bases between. This CDR3 comprises 14 residues. Germline V CDR1 and CDR2: SEHNR, FQNEAQ (reference sequence).

The chain combines TRBV7-9 with TRBJ2-1; tentatively, D is TRBD1 or TRBD2 (6 bases each). Sequences were obtained from blood. The sequence came from a woman of 80 years or more in good health. The CDR3 nucleotides are TGTGCCAGCAGTAGGGGGGAACACTACAATGAGCAGTTCTTC. Its protein product is CASSRGEHYNEQFF.